These T cell receptor beta chains were read from a single sample in a study of blood T cell repertoires in COVID-19. Assay used: immunoSEQ multiplex PCR; TCRdb lists only in-frame clones, some missing. The sample has 90,000 to 130,000 clones; more than 75% are singletons. Sequencing was carried out using peripheral blood. These receptors were obtained from a woman aged 50 to 60 with acute or convalescent COVID-19. Both conserved end residues are part of each CDR3. Each record gives: D gene, J gene, V gene, clone size, CDR3 DNA, CDR3 protein. D genes are given only for firm matches. Some rows mark clone size as missing; the rest say once, few, many or name a class of expanded clone.

.,TRBJ1-6,TRBV6-5,.,TGTGCCAGCAGTTACCGGGATATCGGGGATTCACCCCTCCACTTT,CASSYRDIGDSPLHF
TRBD1,TRBJ2-3,TRBV19,.,TGTGCCAGTAGGCAGACAGGGGTTAGCACAGATACGCAGTATTTT,CASRQTGVSTDTQYF
.,TRBJ2-3,TRBV28,.,TGTGCCAGCGCAACTTGGGAGACAGATACGCAGTATTTT,CASATWETDTQYF
.,TRBJ2-1,TRBV5-1,.,TGCGCCAGCAGCTTCGGGGGCAATGAGCAGTTCTTC,CASSFGGNEQFF
.,TRBJ2-5,TRBV5-4,once,TGTGCCAGCAGCTTGCAACAGGGTCTCGTTGAGACCCAGTACTTC,CASSLQQGLVETQYF
.,TRBJ1-3,TRBV7-2,.,TGTGCCAGCAGCTTTCACGGGAGCTCTGGAAACACCATATATTTT,CASSFHGSSGNTIYF
TRBD1,TRBJ2-1,TRBV11-3,.,TGTGCCAGCAGCTTAACACAGGGGGCCTACAATGAGCAGTTCTTC,CASSLTQGAYNEQFF
.,TRBJ1-1,TRBV7-2,once,TGTGCCAGCAGCTTACAGGGCGGCACTGAAGCTTTCTTT,CASSLQGGTEAFF
.,TRBJ1-1,TRBV2,few,TGTGCCAGCAGTGAACGCACTGAAGCTTTCTTT,CASSERTEAFF
.,TRBJ1-1,TRBV3-1/TRBV3-2,.,TGTGCCAGCAGCTCGGGAGGGGTTGGCACTGAAGCTTTCTTT,CASSSGGVGTEAFF
TRBD1,TRBJ1-1,TRBV13,.,TGTGCCAGCAGCTTACTGGGACAGCTGAATACTGAAGCTTTCTTT,CASSLLGQLNTEAFF
.,TRBJ1-1,TRBV18,.,TGTGCCAGCTCACCAATCGGGGTAAGGGCTGAAGCTTTCTTT,CASSPIGVRAEAFF
.,TRBJ2-7,TRBV3-1/TRBV3-2,.,TGTGCCAGCAGCCGGGGGCCCTACGAGCAGTACTTC,CASSRGPYEQYF
TRBD1,TRBJ2-3,TRBV28,.,TGTGCCAGCAGTCCCGGGACAGCGAGGTACACAGATACGCAGTATTTT,CASSPGTARYTDTQYF
TRBD1,TRBJ2-7,TRBV7-9,once,TGTGCCAGCTCCGGTCCGGGACAGGGTGTTGAGCAGTACTTC,CASSGPGQGVEQYF
TRBD1,TRBJ2-7,TRBV7-8,.,TGTGCCAGCAGCCTTGAACTTGGGACAGGACAGTACGAGCAGTACTTC,CASSLELGTGQYEQYF
.,TRBJ1-1,TRBV6-6,few,TGTGCCAGCAGTTACCCGGGACAGAACACTGAAGCTTTCTTT,CASSYPGQNTEAFF
TRBD1,TRBJ2-7,TRBV30,.,TGTGCCTGGAGCGGACAGGGGGAAGCCTACGAGCAGTACTTC,CAWSGQGEAYEQYF
.,TRBJ1-2,TRBV6-4,.,TGTGCCAGCAGTGTAACCACAGGGTTTGGCTACACCTTC,CASSVTTGFGYTF
TRBD2,TRBJ2-7,TRBV11-1,.,TGTGCCAGCAGCATACTAGCGGGAGGGCCGTACGAGCAGTACTTC,CASSILAGGPYEQYF
TRBD1,TRBJ2-2,TRBV28,.,TGTGCCAGCAGGGGACAGTCCAACACCGGGGAGCTGTTTTTT,CASRGQSNTGELFF
TRBD2,TRBJ2-2,TRBV27,.,TGTGCCAGCAGTTTAGTCTGGGGAGGGACCGGGGAGCTGTTTTTT,CASSLVWGGTGELFF